The 12 T cell receptor beta chains given below trace back to one sample, sequenced in a study of blood T cell repertoires in COVID-19. Only in-frame clones appear in the TCRdb table, and some are missing; sequencing was by immunoSEQ multiplex PCR. The data hold roughly 84,000 clones, with 65% to 85% observed a single time. Material for sequencing was peripheral blood. These receptor sequences come from a woman of 80 years or more with acute or convalescent COVID-19.

The chain carries TRBV5-6 and TRBJ2-4; D remains ambiguous. The CDR3 is 14 amino acids. The germline V gene has CDR1 SGHDT and CDR2 YYEEEE. Trimming left V 2 bases short and J 8 bases short, with 14 bases between. The CDR3 protein is CASSFRQVPDIQYF. The CDR3 DNA sequence: TGTGCCAGCAGCTTCAGGCAGGTACCAGACATTCAGTACTTC.

V and J are TRBV11-3 and TRBJ1-1; TRBD1 is a possible D gene (5 bases). Germline-derived CDR1 and CDR2 are SGHNT and YENEEA. V was cut by 0 bases and J by 7 bases, with 27 bases left in between. The CDR3 covers 19 residues. The CDR3 nucleotides are TGTGCCAGCAGCTTAGAAGGGGCGGTGATGGGCGTCGCAAAGGTTGAAGCTTTCTTT. This codes for CASSLEGAVMGVAKVEAFF.

The rearrangement links TRBV28 to TRBJ2-1; 7 bases line up with TRBD1. The CDR3 totals 15 residues. With 4 bases clipped from V and 7 bases from J, the junction kept 10 bases outside the gene matches. Germline lookup yields CDR1 MDHEN and CDR2 SYDVKM. CDR3 nucleotides: TGTGCCAGCAGTTCCCCCCGAAAGGGGGCGAATGAGCAGTTCTTC. Encoded protein: CASSSPRKGANEQFF. The full variable domain, rest sourced from reference TRBV28 and TRBJ2-1, is DVKVTQSSRYLVKRTGEKVFLECVQDMDHENMFWYRQDPGLGLRLIYFSYDVKMKEKGDIPEGYSVSREKKERFSLILESASTNQTSMYLCASSSPRKGANEQFFGPGTRLTVL.

The rearrangement uses TRBV3-1 (or the pseudogene TRBV3-2) and TRBJ1-1; D gene ambiguous. V shed 4 bases and J shed 5 bases, with 14 bases lying between them. CDR1 LGHDT and CDR2 YNNKEL come from the germline V gene (reference sequence). The CDR3 runs to 14 residues. CDR3 sequence (DNA): TGTGCCAGCAGCCCTCAGTCCTGGAGTACTGAAGCTTTCTTT. Amino acids: CASSPQSWSTEAFF.

This chain joins TRBV19 and TRBJ1-4; 8 nucleotides agree with TRBD1. Germline loops: CDR1 LNHDA, CDR2 SQIVND (reference sequence). Trimming removed 6 bases from V and 8 bases from J; junction bases left unmatched: 11. The CDR3 loop spans 15 amino acids. The CDR3 region is CASSLNTGGSEKLFF. In DNA, the CDR3 is TGTGCCAGTAGCCTAAACACAGGGGGATCGGAAAAACTGTTTTTT.

The V call is TRBV2, the J call TRBJ2-5; D perhaps matches TRBD2 (6 bases). The CDR3 length is 15 residues. V lost 4 bases to trimming and J lost 4 bases, with 16 bases between them. Germline values: CDR1 SNHLY, CDR2 FYNNEI. The CDR3 loop reads CASSVEGRGGETQYF. As DNA, the CDR3 is TGTGCCAGCAGTGTAGAGGGGCGGGGAGGAGAGACCCAGTACTTC.

This clone was recorded a few times. V is TRBV5-6 and J is TRBJ2-2, with 7 bases lining up with TRBD2. Germline CDR1 reads SGHDT; CDR2 reads YYEEEE. J gave up 7 bases and V 5 bases, and 5 bases lay outside the gene matches. This CDR3 has 13 residues. The CDR3 loop reads CASRRGVVGELFF. The CDR3 DNA follows: TGTGCCAGCAGACGGGGGGTTGTCGGGGAGCTGTTTTTT. The complete variable domain, with remaining parts taken from reference TRBV5-6 and TRBJ2-2, reads DAGVTQSPTHLIKTRGQQVTLRCSPKSGHDTVSWYQQALGQGPQFIFQYYEEEERQRGNFPDRFSGHQFPNYSSELNVNALLLGDSALYLCASRRGVVGELFFGEGSRLTVL.

This clone was recorded a few times. The rearrangement joins TRBV28 to TRBJ1-2; the match to TRBD1 covers 8 bases. J lost 8 bases, V lost 8 bases, and 7 bases had no gene match. The V gene's germline CDR1 is MDHEN and CDR2 SYDVKM. This CDR3 has 12 residues. CDR3 sequence (DNA): TGTGCCAGCGCTCAGGGGGCCCGCGGCTACACCTTC. Residues: CASAQGARGYTF.

This chain links TRBV3-1 (or the pseudogene TRBV3-2) with TRBJ2-2, with D maybe TRBD1 (6 bases). V lost 4 bases to trimming and J lost 3 bases, with 6 bases between them. CDR3 length equals 13 residues. CDR1 LGHDT and CDR2 YNNKEL come from the germline V gene (reference sequence). CDR3 bases: TGTGCCAGCAGCCGACAGGACACCGGGGAGCTGTTTTTT. This gives the protein CASSRQDTGELFF.

This clone has a single count. CDR3 protein: CASSLAGQMYQETQYF. The CDR3 nucleotides read TGTGCCAGCAGCTTAGCGGGACAGATGTACCAAGAGACCCAGTACTTC. The rearrangement links TRBV11-3 to TRBJ2-5; 7 nucleotides line up with TRBD1. The CDR3 runs 16 residues. Trimming cost V 1 base and J 0 bases; bases outside gene matches: 5. Germline V gives CDR1 SGHNT, CDR2 YENEEA. The variable domain in full, completed from reference TRBV11-3 and TRBJ2-5, reads EAGVVQSPRYKIIEKKQPVAFWCNPISGHNTLYWYLQNLGQGPELLIRYENEEAVDDSQLPKDRFSAERLKGVDSTLKIQPAELGDSAVYLCASSLAGQMYQETQYFGPGTRLLVL.

The rearrangement joins TRBV7-8 to TRBJ2-7; no definite D call. This CDR3 region has 12 residues. V was shortened by 1 base and J by 6 bases, with 7 bases between the two germline ends. Germline CDR1 reads SGHVS; CDR2 reads FQNEAQ. In DNA, the CDR3 is TGTGCCAGCAGCTTAGATTTCCGCGAGCAGTACTTC. It is translated as CASSLDFREQYF.

The genes are TRBV28 and TRBJ2-7; TRBD2 is a possible D gene (7 bases). Germline CDR1 reads MDHEN; CDR2 reads SYDVKM. This CDR3 is built from 14 residues. V lost 4 bases and J lost 6, with 16 bases in between. Here the CDR3 DNA reads TGTGCCAGCAGTTCCAGCCCCCGGGGGGCCGAGCAGTACTTC. This translates into CASSSSPRGAEQYF. The full variable domain, its missing parts supplied by reference TRBV28 and TRBJ2-7, is DVKVTQSSRYLVKRTGEKVFLECVQDMDHENMFWYRQDPGLGLRLIYFSYDVKMKEKGDIPEGYSVSREKKERFSLILESASTNQTSMYLCASSSSPRGAEQYFGPGTRLTVT.